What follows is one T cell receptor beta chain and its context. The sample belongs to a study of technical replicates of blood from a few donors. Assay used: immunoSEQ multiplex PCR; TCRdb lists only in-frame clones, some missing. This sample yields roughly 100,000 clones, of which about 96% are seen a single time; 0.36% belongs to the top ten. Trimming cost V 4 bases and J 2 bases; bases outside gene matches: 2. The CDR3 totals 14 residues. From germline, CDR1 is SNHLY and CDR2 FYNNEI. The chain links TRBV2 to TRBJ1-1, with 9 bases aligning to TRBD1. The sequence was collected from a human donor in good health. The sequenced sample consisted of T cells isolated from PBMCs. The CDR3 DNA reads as TGTGCCAGCAGTGGGGACAGGGAAAACACTGAAGCTTTCTTT. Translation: CASSGDRENTEAFF.